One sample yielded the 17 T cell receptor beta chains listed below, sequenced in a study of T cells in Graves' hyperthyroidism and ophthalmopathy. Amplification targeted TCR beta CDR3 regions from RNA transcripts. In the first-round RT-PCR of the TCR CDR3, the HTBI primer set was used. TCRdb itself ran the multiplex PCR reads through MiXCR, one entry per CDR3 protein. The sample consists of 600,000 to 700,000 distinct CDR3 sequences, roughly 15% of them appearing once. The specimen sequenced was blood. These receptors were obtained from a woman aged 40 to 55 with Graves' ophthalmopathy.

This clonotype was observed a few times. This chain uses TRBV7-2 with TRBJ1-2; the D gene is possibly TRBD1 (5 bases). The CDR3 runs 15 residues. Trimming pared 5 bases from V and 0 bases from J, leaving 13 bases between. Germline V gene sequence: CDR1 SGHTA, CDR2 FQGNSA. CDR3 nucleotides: TGTGCCAGCAGCCCGTATGGGGGGACTAACTATGGCTACACCTTC. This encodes CASSPYGGTNYGYTF.

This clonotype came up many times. CDR3 in amino acids: CASSHRGRQETQYF. Here the CDR3 DNA reads TGTGCCAGCAGCCATCGGGGGAGGCAAGAGACCCAGTACTTC. The chain has TRBV13 and TRBJ2-5, with D tentatively TRBD2 (6 bases). The germline V and J ends were trimmed by 5 bases and 2 bases, with 12 bases remaining between them. CDR1 is PRHDT and CDR2 is FYEKMQ in the germline V gene (reference sequence). The CDR3 is made up of 14 amino acids. Using reference TRBV13 and TRBJ2-5 for the parts outside the CDR3, the full variable domain is AAGVIQSPRHLIKEKRETATLKCYPIPRHDTVYWYQQGPGQDPQFLISFYEKMQSDKGSIPDRFSAQQFSDYHSELNMSSLELGDSALYFCASSHRGRQETQYFGPGTRLLVL.

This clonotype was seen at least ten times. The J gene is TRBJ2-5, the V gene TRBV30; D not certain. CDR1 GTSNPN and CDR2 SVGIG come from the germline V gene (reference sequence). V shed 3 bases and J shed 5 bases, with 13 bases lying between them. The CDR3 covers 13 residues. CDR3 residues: CAWRAEVGETQYF. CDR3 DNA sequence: TGTGCCTGGAGGGCTGAAGTGGGGGAGACCCAGTACTTC.

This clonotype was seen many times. The CDR3 spells CASSPFGRAFEQYF. DNA of the CDR3: TGTGCCAGCAGCCCCTTCGGGAGGGCCTTCGAGCAGTACTTC. The chain joins TRBV7-2 to TRBJ2-7, with 8 nucleotides matching TRBD2. This CDR3 contains 14 residues. The V gene's germline CDR1 is SGHTA and CDR2 FQGNSA. With 5 bases clipped from V and 6 bases from J, the junction kept 9 bases outside the gene matches.

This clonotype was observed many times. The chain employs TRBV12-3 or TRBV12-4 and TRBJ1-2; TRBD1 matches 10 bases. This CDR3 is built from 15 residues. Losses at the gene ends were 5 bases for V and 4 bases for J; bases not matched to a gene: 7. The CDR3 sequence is CASSGEDRGTYGYTF. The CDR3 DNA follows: TGTGCCAGCAGTGGGGAGGACAGGGGGACCTATGGCTACACCTTC.

The CDR3 DNA sequence: TGTGCCAGCAGCCTACGGTCAGGACCGATGGAGACCCAGTACTTC. Translated, it gives CASSLRSGPMETQYF. This chain connects TRBV28 to TRBJ2-5; no clear D gene. The CDR3 runs 15 residues. Germline loops: CDR1 MDHEN, CDR2 SYDVKM. V was trimmed by 6 bases and J by 5 bases, leaving 19 bases between them.

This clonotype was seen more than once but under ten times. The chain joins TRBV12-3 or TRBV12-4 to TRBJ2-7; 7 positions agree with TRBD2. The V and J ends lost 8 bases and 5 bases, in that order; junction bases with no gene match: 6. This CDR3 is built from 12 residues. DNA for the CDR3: TGTGCCAGCGGGAGGGCCCTGAACGAGCAGTACTTC. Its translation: CASGRALNEQYF.

The CDR3 DNA follows: TGTGCCAGCAGTTTGACAGACTATAGCAATCAGCTCCAACATTTT. Protein product: CASSLTDYSNQLQHF. The chain combines TRBV12-3 or TRBV12-4 with TRBJ1-5; D is perhaps TRBD1 (5 bases). This CDR3 spans 15 amino acids. V dropped 3 bases and J dropped 16 bases, with 25 bases sitting between them.

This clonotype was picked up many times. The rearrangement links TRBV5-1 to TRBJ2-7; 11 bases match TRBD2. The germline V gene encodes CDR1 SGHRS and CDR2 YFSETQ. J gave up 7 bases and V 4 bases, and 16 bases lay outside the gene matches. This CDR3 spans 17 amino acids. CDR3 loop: CASSISPGTSGTREQYF. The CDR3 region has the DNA TGCGCCAGCAGCATATCCCCGGGGACTAGCGGTACGAGGGAGCAGTACTTC.

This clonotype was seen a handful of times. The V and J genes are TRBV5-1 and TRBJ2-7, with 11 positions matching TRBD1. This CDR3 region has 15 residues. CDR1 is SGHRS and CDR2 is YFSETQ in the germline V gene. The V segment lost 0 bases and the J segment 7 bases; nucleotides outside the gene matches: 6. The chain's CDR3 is CASSLDGQGAGEQYF. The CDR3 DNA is TGCGCCAGCAGCTTGGATGGACAGGGGGCGGGAGAGCAGTACTTC.

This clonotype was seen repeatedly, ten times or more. The CDR3 DNA reads as TGTGCCAGTAAAAAAGCGGAGAACACCGGGGAGCTGTTTTTT. Amino acids: CASKKAENTGELFF. The chain uses TRBV2 and TRBJ2-2, with a possible D match to TRBD2 (5 bases). Germline values: CDR1 SNHLY, CDR2 FYNNEI. V was shortened by 9 bases and J by 1 base, with 12 bases between the two germline ends. The CDR3 totals 14 residues.

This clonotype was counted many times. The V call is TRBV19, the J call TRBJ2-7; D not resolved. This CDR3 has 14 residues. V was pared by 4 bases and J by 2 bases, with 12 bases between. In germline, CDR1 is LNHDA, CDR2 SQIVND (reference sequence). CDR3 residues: CASSRAGSTYEQYF. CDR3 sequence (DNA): TGTGCCAGTAGTAGGGCAGGTTCGACCTACGAGCAGTACTTC. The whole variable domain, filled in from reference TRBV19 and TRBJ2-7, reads DGGITQSPKYLFRKEGQNVTLSCEQNLNHDAMYWYRQDPGQGLRLIYYSQIVNDFQKGDIAEGYSVSREKKESFPLTVTSAQKNPTAFYLCASSRAGSTYEQYFGPGTRLTVT.

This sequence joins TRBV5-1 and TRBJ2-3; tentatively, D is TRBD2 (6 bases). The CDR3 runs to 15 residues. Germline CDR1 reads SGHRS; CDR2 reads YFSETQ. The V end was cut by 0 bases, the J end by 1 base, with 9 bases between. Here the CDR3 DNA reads TGCGCCAGCAGCTTGGGTCGGGAGCGCACAGATACGCAGTATTTT. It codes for CASSLGRERTDTQYF.

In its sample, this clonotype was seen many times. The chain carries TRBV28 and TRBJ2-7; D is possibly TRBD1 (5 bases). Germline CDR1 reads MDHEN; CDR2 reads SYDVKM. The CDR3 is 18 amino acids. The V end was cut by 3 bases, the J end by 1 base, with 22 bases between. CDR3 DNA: TGTGCCAGCAGTTTTAAGCCAGGGATGGGCCTAGGATCCTACGAGCAGTACTTC. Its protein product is CASSFKPGMGLGSYEQYF.

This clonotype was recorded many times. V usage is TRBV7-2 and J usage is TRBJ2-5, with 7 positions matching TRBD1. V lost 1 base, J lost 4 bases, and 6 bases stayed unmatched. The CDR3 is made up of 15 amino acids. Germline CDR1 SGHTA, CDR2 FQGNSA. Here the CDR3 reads CASSLEGWDRETQYF. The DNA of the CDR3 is TGTGCCAGCAGCTTAGAGGGGTGGGACAGAGAGACCCAGTACTTC.

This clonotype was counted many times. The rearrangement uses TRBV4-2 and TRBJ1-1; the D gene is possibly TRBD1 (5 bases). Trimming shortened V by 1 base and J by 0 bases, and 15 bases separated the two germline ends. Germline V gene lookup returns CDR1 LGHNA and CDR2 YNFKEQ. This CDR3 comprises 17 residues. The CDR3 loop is CASSQVGDRSMNTEAFF. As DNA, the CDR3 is TGTGCCAGCAGCCAAGTTGGGGACCGATCAATGAACACTGAAGCTTTCTTT.

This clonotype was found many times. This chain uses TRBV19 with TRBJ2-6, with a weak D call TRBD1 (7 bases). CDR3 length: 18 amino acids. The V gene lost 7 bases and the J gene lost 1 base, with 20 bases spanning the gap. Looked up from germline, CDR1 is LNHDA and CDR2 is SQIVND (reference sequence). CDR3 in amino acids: CASTPRWRGRSGANVLTF. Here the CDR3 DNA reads TGTGCCAGTACCCCAAGATGGAGGGGGCGGTCTGGGGCCAACGTCCTGACTTTC.